The rows below give T cell receptor beta chains drawn from one sample of a study of blood T cell repertoires in COVID-19. Clones were sequenced by immunoSEQ multiplex PCR, and TCRdb holds only the in-frame ones, with some missing. The table shows 65,000 to 80,000 clones, with roughly four fifths occurring only once. Sequenced input: peripheral blood. The receptors shown here come from a man between 45 and 60 years old with acute or convalescent COVID-19. CDR3s include the opening cysteine and the closing phenylalanine or tryptophan. The D gene is left open where the match is weak. Only part of the rows carry a size: once, few, many, or a class if the clone is expanded.

clone_size d_call j_call v_call cdr3_aa cdr3_nt
- - TRBJ1-1 TRBV5-4 CASSQPGSNTEAFF TGTGCCAGCAGCCAACCGGGGAGTAACACTGAAGCTTTCTTT
- - TRBJ2-7 TRBV29-1 CSAAGSGEQYF TGCAGCGCAGCCGGGAGCGGCGAGCAGTACTTC
- TRBD1 TRBJ1-2 TRBV18 CASSYQRQGDGYTF TGTGCCAGCTCGTACCAGAGACAGGGGGATGGCTACACCTTC
- TRBD2 TRBJ2-1 TRBV9 CASSVGTSGSREQFF TGTGCCAGCAGCGTCGGGACTAGCGGGAGCCGGGAGCAGTTCTTC
- TRBD1 TRBJ1-1 TRBV29-1 CSVGIGTANTEAFF TGCAGCGTTGGGATCGGGACAGCGAACACTGAAGCTTTCTTT
- - TRBJ2-5 TRBV7-9 CASSGDKGFFPQETQYF TGTGCCAGCAGCGGGGACAAGGGTTTCTTCCCTCAAGAGACCCAGTACTTC
- TRBD2 TRBJ2-3 TRBV2 CASSENRVTSGRTDTQYF TGTGCCAGCAGTGAAAACCGGGTGACTAGCGGGCGCACAGATACGCAGTATTTT
few - TRBJ1-1 TRBV14 CASTKLQGSVTEAFF TGTGCCAGCACAAAACTACAGGGTTCAGTCACTGAAGCTTTCTTT
- - TRBJ2-1 TRBV15 CATSSRESEQFF TGTGCCACCAGCAGTAGGGAGAGTGAGCAGTTCTTC
- TRBD2 TRBJ2-5 TRBV10-2 CATHGGETQYF TGCGCCACCCACGGGGGGGAGACCCAGTACTTC
- - TRBJ2-1 TRBV27 CASSLWGGLGKFF TGTGCCAGCAGTTTGTGGGGGGGGCTGGGAAAGTTCTTC
- TRBD1 TRBJ2-5 TRBV11-3 CASSQGATLGTQYF TGTGCCAGCAGCCAGGGGGCTACGCTGGGGACCCAGTACTTC
- - TRBJ2-3 TRBV2 CASSASADTSTDTQYF TGTGCCAGCAGTGCCAGCGCGGATACTAGCACAGATACGCAGTATTTT
- - TRBJ1-6 TRBV7-6 CASSLQGSSPLHF TGTGCCAGCAGCTTACAGGGATCATCACCCCTCCACTTT
- - TRBJ2-7 TRBV6-1 CASSELAGAGDEQYF TGTGCCAGCAGTGAACTGGCAGGGGCCGGGGACGAGCAGTACTTC
- - TRBJ1-2 TRBV12-3/TRBV12-4 CASSGGAHGYTF TGTGCCAGCAGTGGAGGAGCTCATGGCTACACCTTC
- - TRBJ1-1 TRBV5-4 CASSPRGGETEAFF TGTGCCAGCAGCCCGCGTGGGGGCGAGACTGAAGCTTTCTTT
few - TRBJ2-7 TRBV29-1 CSVETGGRSYEQYF TGCAGCGTTGAAACCGGGGGTCGGTCCTACGAGCAGTACTTC
- - TRBJ1-5 TRBV25-1 CASSGTSNQPQHF TGTGCCAGCTCCGGGACTTCCAATCAGCCCCAGCATTTT
- - TRBJ2-5 TRBV10-3 CAISESNRRQETQYF TGTGCCATCAGTGAGTCGAACAGACGCCAAGAGACCCAGTACTTC
- TRBD1 TRBJ1-2 TRBV28 CASSLQTDRGGYTF TGTGCCAGCAGTTTACAAACAGACAGGGGTGGCTACACCTTC
- - TRBJ2-7 TRBV28 CASRPQFGGSAF TGTGCCAGCCGCCCCCAATTTGGCGGATCTGCCTTC
- TRBD1 TRBJ1-1 TRBV25-1 CASSLTGGNEAFF TGTGCCAGCAGCCTCACAGGGGGCAATGAAGCTTTCTTT
- - TRBJ2-1 TRBV2 CASSELASSYNEQFF TGTGCCAGCAGTGAACTAGCGAGCTCCTACAATGAGCAGTTCTTC
- TRBD1 TRBJ1-5 TRBV28 CASSRQGYQPQHF TGTGCCAGCAGCCGACAGGGCTATCAGCCCCAGCATTTT
- - TRBJ2-2 TRBV18 CASSPPTVLNTGELFF TGTGCCAGCTCACCGCCGACAGTCCTAAACACCGGGGAGCTGTTTTTT